The rows below give T cell receptor beta chains drawn from one sample of a study of T cell repertoires in cytomegalovirus infection. TCRdb called the reads again in MiXCR, with one record for every CDR3 protein. The sample shows 600,000 to 800,000 distinct CDR3 sequences, approximately 24% of them seen only once. Sequenced sample: CD8+ T cells from PBMCs. All receptors derive from a human donor in good health (CMV status not recorded). Some clones in this sample may be carry-over from other donors' samples. CDR3s include the opening cysteine and the closing phenylalanine or tryptophan. D genes are given only for firm matches. Some rows have no size entry. The others give once, few or many, or a class for an expanded clone.

d_gene,j_gene,abundance,v_gene,CDR3aa,CDR3nt
NA,TRBJ2-2,NA,TRBV12-3/TRBV12-4,CGSSWVTDLNTGELFF,TGTGGCAGCAGTTGGGTGACAGACCTAAACACCGGGGAGCTGTTTTTT
TRBD2,TRBJ2-1,once,TRBV20-1,CSVEAGSSYNEQFF,TGCAGTGTTGAAGCGGGGAGCTCCTACAATGAGCAGTTCTTC
NA,TRBJ2-1,few,TRBV14,CASSPTLHKGNEQFF,TGTGCCAGCAGCCCGACACTCCACAAGGGGAATGAGCAGTTCTTC
TRBD1,TRBJ2-3,many,TRBV10-3,CAVQDSGQGTDTQYF,TGTGCCGTTCAGGATTCGGGACAGGGCACAGATACGCAGTATTTT
NA,TRBJ2-7,once,TRBV20-1,CSALTLSDYEQYF,TGCAGTGCACTGACCCTAAGCGACTACGAGCAGTACTTC
NA,TRBJ1-5,NA,TRBV4-3,CASSLSLGSNQPQHF,TGCGCCAGCAGTCTCTCGTTAGGGAGCAATCAGCCCCAGCATTTT
NA,TRBJ2-5,few,TRBV7-6,CASSLFRAGPNYGAGQETQYF,TGTGCCAGCAGCCTCTTTCGCGCGGGTCCGAATTACGGCGCAGGACAAGAGACCCAGTACTTC
TRBD2,TRBJ2-1,many,TRBV11-2,CASSLASGGVNEQFF,TGTGCCAGCAGCTTAGCTAGCGGGGGGGTCAATGAGCAGTTCTTC
NA,TRBJ2-3,many,TRBV7-6,CASSQRDWDTQYF,TGTGCCAGCAGCCAAAGGGATTGGGATACGCAGTATTTT
NA,TRBJ1-4,few,TRBV5-5,CASSLAGEEKLFF,TGTGCCAGCAGCTTGGCCGGGGAAGAAAAACTGTTTTTT
TRBD1,TRBJ2-7,NA,TRBV7-9,CASSPSDRENGEQYF,TGTGCCAGCAGCCCCTCGGACAGGGAAAACGGCGAGCAGTACTTC
NA,TRBJ1-1,few,TRBV27,CASGGEGKAFF,TGTGCCAGCGGGGGGGAGGGGAAAGCTTTCTTT
NA,TRBJ1-5,many,TRBV7-9,CASSLAPDPPMDF,TGTGCCAGCAGCTTAGCGCCGGATCCCCCTATGGATTTT
NA,TRBJ2-2,NA,TRBV5-4,CASSYPGPAGELFF,TGTGCCAGCAGCTATCCAGGGCCGGCCGGGGAGCTGTTTTTT
TRBD2,TRBJ2-3,few,TRBV2,CASILAGRFTDTQYF,TGTGCCAGCATTCTAGCGGGGCGGTTCACAGATACGCAGTATTTT
NA,TRBJ2-7,few,TRBV2,CASSGGVVSYEQYF,TGTGCCAGCAGTGGGGGGGTTGTCTCCTACGAGCAGTACTTC
NA,TRBJ2-1,NA,TRBV12-3/TRBV12-4,CASSFEDTYNEQFF,TGTGCCAGCAGTTTCGAGGATACCTACAATGAGCAGTTCTTC